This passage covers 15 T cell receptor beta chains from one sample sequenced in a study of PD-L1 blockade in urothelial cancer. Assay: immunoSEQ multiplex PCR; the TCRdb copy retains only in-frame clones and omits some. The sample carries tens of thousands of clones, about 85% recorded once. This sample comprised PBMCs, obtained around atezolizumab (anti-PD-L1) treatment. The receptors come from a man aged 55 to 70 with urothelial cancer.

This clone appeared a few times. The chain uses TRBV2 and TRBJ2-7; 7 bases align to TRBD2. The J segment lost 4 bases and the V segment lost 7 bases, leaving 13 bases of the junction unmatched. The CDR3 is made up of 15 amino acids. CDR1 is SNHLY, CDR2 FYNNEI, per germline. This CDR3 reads CASIPPGLQPYEQYF. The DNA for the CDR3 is TGTGCCAGCATCCCACCGGGACTACAACCTTACGAGCAGTACTTC.

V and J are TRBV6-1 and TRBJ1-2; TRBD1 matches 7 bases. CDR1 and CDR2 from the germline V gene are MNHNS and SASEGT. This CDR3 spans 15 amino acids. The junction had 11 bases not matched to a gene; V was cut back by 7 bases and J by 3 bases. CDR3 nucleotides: TGTGCCAGCATACTCTCGAGGGGGCTTTACTATGGCTACACCTTC. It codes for CASILSRGLYYGYTF.

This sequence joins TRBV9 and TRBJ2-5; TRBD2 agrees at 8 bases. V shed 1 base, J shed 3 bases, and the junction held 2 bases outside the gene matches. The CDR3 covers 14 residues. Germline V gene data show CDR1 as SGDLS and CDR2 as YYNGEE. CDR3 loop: CASSVSTSEETQYF. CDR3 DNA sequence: TGTGCCAGCAGCGTATCGACTAGCGAAGAGACCCAGTACTTC.

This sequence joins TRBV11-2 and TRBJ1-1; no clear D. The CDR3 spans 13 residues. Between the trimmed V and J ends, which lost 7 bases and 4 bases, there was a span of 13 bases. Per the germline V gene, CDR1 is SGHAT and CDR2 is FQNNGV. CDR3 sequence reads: CASTPAGSTEAFF. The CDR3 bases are TGTGCCAGCACCCCGGCCGGGAGCACTGAAGCTTTCTTT.

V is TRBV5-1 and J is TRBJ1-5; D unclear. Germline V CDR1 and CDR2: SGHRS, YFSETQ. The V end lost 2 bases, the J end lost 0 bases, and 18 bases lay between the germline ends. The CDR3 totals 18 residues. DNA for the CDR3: TGCGCCAGCAGCTTTCCGACACAAATCCAATATAGCAATCAGCCCCAGCATTTT. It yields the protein CASSFPTQIQYSNQPQHF.

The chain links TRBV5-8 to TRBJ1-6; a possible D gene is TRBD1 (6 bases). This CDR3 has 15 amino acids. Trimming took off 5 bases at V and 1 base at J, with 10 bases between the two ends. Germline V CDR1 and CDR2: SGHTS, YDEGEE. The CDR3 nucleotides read TGTGCCAGCAGGAGCAGGGGTTCCTATAATTCACCCCTCCACTTT. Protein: CASRSRGSYNSPLHF.

CDR3 in DNA: TGTGCCAGCAGCCGGGGGGGCTACAATGAGCAGTTCTTC. Translation: CASSRGGYNEQFF. This chain joins TRBV6-5 and TRBJ2-1; 8 bases agree with TRBD2. The length of the CDR3 is 13 residues. V was pared by 6 bases and J by 3 bases, with 1 base of the junction left unmatched. Germline V gene sequence: CDR1 MNHEY, CDR2 SVGAGI.

Here the CDR3 DNA reads TGCGCCAGCAGTGCCTCGACAGGGCGTGAGACCCAGTACTTC. It translates to CASSASTGRETQYF. The chain joins TRBV10-2 to TRBJ2-5; TRBD1 matches 7 bases. CDR3 length equals 14 residues. V was clipped by 4 bases and J by 5 bases; unmatched bases: 7. In germline, CDR1 is WSHSY, CDR2 SAAADI.

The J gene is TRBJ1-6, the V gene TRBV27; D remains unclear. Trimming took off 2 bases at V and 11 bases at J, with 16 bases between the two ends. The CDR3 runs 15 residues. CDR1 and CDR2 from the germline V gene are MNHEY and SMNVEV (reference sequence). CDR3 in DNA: TGTGCCAGCAGTTTAATGGAGTATGGTGCGACACCCCTCCACTTT. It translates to CASSLMEYGATPLHF.

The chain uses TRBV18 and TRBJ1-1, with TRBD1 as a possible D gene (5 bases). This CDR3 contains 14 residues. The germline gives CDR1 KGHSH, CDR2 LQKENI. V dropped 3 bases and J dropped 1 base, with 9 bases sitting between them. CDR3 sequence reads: CASSPPTGNTEAFF. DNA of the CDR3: TGTGCCAGCTCACCCCCCACAGGGAACACTGAAGCTTTCTTT.

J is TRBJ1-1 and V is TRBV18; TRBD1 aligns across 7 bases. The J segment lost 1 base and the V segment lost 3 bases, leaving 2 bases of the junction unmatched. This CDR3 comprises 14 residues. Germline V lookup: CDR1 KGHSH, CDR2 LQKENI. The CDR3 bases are TGTGCCAGCTCACCCGCAGGGGGGAACACTGAAGCTTTCTTT. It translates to CASSPAGGNTEAFF. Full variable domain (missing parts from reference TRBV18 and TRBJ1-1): NAGVMQNPRHLVRRRGQEARLRCSPMKGHSHVYWYRQLPEEGLKFMVYLQKENIIDESGMPKERFSAEFPKEGPSILRIQQVVRGDSAAYFCASSPAGGNTEAFFGQGTRLTVV.

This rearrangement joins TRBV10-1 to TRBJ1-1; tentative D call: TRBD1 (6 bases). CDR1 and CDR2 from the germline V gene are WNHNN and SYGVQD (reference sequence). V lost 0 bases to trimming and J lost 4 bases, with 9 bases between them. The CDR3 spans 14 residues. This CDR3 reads CASSESGTLTEAFF. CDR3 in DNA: TGCGCCAGCAGTGAGTCAGGGACACTCACTGAAGCTTTCTTT.

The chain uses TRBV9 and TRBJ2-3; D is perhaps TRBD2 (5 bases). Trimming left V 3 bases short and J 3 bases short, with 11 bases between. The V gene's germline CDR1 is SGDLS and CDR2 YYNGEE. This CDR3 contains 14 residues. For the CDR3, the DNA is TGTGCCAGCAGCGCCACTAGGGAGACAGATACGCAGTATTTT. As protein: CASSATRETDTQYF. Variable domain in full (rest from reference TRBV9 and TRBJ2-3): DSGVTQTPKHLITATGQRVTLRCSPRSGDLSVYWYQQSLDQGLQFLIQYYNGEERAKGNILERFSAQQFPDLHSELNLSSLELGDSALYFCASSATRETDTQYFGPGTRLTVL.

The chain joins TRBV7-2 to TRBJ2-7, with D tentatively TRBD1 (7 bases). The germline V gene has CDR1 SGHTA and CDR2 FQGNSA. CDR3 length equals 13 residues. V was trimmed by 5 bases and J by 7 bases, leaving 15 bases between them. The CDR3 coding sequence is TGTGCCAGCAGCAGCAGGGGGGAGAGGGAGCAGTACTTC. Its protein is CASSSRGEREQYF.

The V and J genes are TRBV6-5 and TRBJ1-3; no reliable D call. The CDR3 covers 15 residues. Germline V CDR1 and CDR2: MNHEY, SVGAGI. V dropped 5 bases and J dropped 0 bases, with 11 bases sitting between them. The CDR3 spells CASSPGRSSGNTIYF. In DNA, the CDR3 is TGTGCCAGCAGTCCCGGCCGGAGCTCTGGAAACACCATATATTTT.